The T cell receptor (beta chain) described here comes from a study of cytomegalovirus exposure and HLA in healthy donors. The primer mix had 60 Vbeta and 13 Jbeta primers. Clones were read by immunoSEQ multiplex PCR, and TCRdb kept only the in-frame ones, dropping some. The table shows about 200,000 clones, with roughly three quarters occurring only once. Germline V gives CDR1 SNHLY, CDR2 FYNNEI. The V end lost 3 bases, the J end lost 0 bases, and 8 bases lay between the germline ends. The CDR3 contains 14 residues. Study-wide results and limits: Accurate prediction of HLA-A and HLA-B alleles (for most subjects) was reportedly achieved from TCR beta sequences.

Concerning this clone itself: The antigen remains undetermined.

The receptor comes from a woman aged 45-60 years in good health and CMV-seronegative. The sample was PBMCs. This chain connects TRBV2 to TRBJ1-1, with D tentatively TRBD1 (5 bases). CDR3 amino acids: CASSETEMNTEAFF. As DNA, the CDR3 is TGTGCCAGCAGTGAGACAGAGATGAACACTGAAGCTTTCTTT.